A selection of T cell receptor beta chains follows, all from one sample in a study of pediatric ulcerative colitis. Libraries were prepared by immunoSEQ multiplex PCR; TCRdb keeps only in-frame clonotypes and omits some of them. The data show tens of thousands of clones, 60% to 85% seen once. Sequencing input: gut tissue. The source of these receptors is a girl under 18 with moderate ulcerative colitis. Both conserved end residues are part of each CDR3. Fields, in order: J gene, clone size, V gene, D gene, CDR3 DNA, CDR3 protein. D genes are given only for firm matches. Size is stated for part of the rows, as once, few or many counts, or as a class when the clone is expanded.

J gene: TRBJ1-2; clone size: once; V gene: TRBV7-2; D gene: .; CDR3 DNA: TGTGCCAGCAGCTTAACGGAAACCATTCGAGCTCGGGGAGGCTACACCTTC; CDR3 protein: CASSLTETIRARGGYTF
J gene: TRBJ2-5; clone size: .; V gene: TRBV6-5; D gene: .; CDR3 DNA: TGTGCCAGCAGTTACCTCTTGCCTGGACAGCAAGAGACCCAGTACTTC; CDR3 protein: CASSYLLPGQQETQYF
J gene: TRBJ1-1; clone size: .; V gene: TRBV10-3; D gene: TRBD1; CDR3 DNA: TGTGCCATCAGTACCCGGGACAGGGTCGGGGTCACTGAAGCTTTCTTT; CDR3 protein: CAISTRDRVGVTEAFF
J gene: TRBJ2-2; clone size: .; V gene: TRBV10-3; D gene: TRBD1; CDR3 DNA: TGTGCCATCAGCGGGACAGGGGCCACCGGGGAGCTGTTTTTT; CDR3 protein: CAISGTGATGELFF
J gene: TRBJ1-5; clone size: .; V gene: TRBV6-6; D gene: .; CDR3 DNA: TGTGCCAGCAGTTACTCGGGAGGGAGCAATCAGCCCCAGCATTTT; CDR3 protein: CASSYSGGSNQPQHF
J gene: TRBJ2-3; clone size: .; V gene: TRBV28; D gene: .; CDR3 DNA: TGTGCCAGCAGTTTTACTACAGATACGCAGTATTTT; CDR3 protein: CASSFTTDTQYF
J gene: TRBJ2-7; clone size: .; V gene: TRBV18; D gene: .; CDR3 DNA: TGTGCCAGCTCACCATTTGGTGGCAGTAGATCCTACGAGCAGTACTTC; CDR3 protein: CASSPFGGSRSYEQYF
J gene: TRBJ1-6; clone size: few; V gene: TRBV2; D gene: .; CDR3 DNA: TGTGCCAGCAGTGGCGGGCAACCCCTCCACTTT; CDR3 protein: CASSGGQPLHF
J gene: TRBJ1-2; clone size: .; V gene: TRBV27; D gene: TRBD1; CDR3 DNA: TGTGCCAGCAGTATTACAGGGGGCGGAGGCTACACCTTC; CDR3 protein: CASSITGGGGYTF
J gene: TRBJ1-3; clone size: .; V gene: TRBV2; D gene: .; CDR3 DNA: TGTGCCAGCAGTGATCCAACAGATGGAAACACCATATATTTT; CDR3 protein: CASSDPTDGNTIYF
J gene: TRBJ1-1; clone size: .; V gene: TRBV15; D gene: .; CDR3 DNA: TGTGCCACCAGCAGAGAGGATACAGGGCGAGCTTTCTTT; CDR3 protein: CATSREDTGRAFF
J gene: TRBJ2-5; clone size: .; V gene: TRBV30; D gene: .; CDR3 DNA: TGTGCCTGGAGTGGGACAGTATTAGAGACCCAGTACTTC; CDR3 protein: CAWSGTVLETQYF
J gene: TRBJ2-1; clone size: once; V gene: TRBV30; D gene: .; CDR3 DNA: TGTGCCTGGAGTGTACTTAAGACCTACAATGAGCAGTTCTTC; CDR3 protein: CAWSVLKTYNEQFF
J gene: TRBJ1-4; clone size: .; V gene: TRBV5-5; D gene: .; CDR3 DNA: TGTGCCAGCAGCTTTGTAGGGGACGATAATGAAAAACTGTTTTTT; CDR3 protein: CASSFVGDDNEKLFF
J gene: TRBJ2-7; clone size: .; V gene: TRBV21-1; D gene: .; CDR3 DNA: TGTGCCAGCAGCAAATGGAGGGACTACTCCTACGAGCAGTACTTC; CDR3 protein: CASSKWRDYSYEQYF
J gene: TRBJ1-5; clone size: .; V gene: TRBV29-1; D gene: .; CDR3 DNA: TGCAGCGTCCCAGGGGCCGATACGAATCAGCCCCAGCATTTT; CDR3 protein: CSVPGADTNQPQHF
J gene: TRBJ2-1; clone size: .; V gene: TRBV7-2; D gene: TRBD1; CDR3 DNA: TGTGCCAGCAGCCAGGGGGGACAGGGGTACAATGAGCAGTTCTTC; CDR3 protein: CASSQGGQGYNEQFF
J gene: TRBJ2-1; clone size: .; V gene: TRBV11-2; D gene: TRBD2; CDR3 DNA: TGTGCCAGCAGCTTAATAGCGGGAGCCCTCCTCTCCTACAATGAGCAGTTCTTC; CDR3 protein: CASSLIAGALLSYNEQFF
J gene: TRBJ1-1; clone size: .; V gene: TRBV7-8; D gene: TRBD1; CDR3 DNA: TGTGCCAGCAGCTTAGCGGGGGCCGGGACAGGGAGTCGTACCACTGAAGCTTTCTTT; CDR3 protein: CASSLAGAGTGSRTTEAFF
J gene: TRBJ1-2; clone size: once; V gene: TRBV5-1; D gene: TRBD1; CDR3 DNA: TGCGCCAGCAGCTTGGGAGGGACAGGGGGCATTAACTATGGCTACACCTTC; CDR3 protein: CASSLGGTGGINYGYTF
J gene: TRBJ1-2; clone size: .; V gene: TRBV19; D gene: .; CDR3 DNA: TGTGCCAGTATTTCCCGGGACAATGGCTACACCTTC; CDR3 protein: CASISRDNGYTF
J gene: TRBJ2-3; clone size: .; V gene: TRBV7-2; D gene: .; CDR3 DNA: TGTGCCAGCAGCTTAGTAGCCGGACTGAGCACAGATACGCAGTATTTT; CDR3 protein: CASSLVAGLSTDTQYF
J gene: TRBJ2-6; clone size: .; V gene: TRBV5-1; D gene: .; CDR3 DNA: TGCGCCAGCAGCTTGGCGACTGGGGCCAACGTCCTGACTTTC; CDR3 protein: CASSLATGANVLTF
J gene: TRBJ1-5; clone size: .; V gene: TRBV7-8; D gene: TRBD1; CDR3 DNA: TGTGCCAGCAGCTCGGGACAGCGCAATCAGCCCCAGCATTTT; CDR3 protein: CASSSGQRNQPQHF
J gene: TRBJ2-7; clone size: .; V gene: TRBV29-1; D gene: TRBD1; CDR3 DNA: TGCAGCGTTGGGACAGGGGAGATTTACGAGCAGTACTTC; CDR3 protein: CSVGTGEIYEQYF
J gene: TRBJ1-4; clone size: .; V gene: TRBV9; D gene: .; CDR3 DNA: TGTGCCAGTACCCAGTGGGCGGGGATTTCGCAGGGACTGTTTTTT; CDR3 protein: CASTQWAGISQGLFF
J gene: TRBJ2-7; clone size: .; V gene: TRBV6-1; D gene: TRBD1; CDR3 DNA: TGTGCCAGCAGTGAAGAGGGGACAGGATGGAACGAGCAGTACTTC; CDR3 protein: CASSEEGTGWNEQYF
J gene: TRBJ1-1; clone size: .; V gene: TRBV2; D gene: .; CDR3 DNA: TGTGCCAGCAGTTCCTCGGGGTGGACTGAAGCTTTCTTT; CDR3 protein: CASSSSGWTEAFF
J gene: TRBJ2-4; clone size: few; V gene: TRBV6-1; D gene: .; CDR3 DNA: TGTGCCAGCCGCTCTGACTACTACGAGTACTTC; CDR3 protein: CASRSDYYEYF
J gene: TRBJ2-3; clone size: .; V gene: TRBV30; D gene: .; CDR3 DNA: TGTGCCTGGAGTGGGTGGGGCCGAACAGATACGCAGTATTTT; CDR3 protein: CAWSGWGRTDTQYF
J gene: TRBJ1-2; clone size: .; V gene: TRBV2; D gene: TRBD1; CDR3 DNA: TGTGCCAGCAGTGAAGGACAGGGAATTGGGATCTACACCTTC; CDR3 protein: CASSEGQGIGIYTF
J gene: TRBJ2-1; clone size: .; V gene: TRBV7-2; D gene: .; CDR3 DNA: TGTGCCAGCAGCGCAGACTTAGTCGGGGTCAGGGAGCAGTTCTTC; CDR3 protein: CASSADLVGVREQFF
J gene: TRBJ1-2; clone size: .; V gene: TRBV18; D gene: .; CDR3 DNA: TGTGCCAGCTCTCCACGAGAGGGAAACTATGGCTACACCTTC; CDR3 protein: CASSPREGNYGYTF
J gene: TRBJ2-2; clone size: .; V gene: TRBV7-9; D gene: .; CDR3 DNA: TGTGCCAGCAGCTCCTACCAGGGGACGGCCGGGGAGCTGTTTTTT; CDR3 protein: CASSSYQGTAGELFF
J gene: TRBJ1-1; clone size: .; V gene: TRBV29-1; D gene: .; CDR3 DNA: TGCAGGATAGGGACCAACACTGAAGCTTTCTTT; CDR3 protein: CRIGTNTEAFF
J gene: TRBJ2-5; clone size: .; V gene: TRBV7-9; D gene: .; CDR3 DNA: TGTGCCAGCAGCTTAGGGGGGCGGGAGACCCAGTACTTC; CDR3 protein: CASSLGGRETQYF
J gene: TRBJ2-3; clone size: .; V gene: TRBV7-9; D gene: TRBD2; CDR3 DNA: TGTGCCAGCAGCGCAGGACTAGCGGCAGCCGATACGCAGTATTTT; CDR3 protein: CASSAGLAAADTQYF